This TCR beta chain was obtained from a study of immune characteristics of hereditary and idiopathic chronic pancreatitis. Concerning the study at large: Local immune cells and TCRbeta repertoires in the pancreas were profiled in this study for hereditary and idiopathic chronic pancreatitis, with control organ donor pancreases used for comparison. The gDNA-based approach was chosen because it involved minimal in vitro experimental manipulation of pancreas-infiltrating T cells. In total, 4 or 5 control pancreases, roughly seven hereditary chronic pancreatitis pancreases and roughly six idiopathic chronic pancreatitis pancreases underwent TCRbeta sequencing. Results the study describes overall, beyond this receptor: Because patient tissue could be obtained only at the time of TPIAT, immune findings may have been influenced by differences in disease duration. Among about a dozen chronic pancreatitis patients, higher numbers of productive TCR rearrangements went along with higher disease severity scores, showing a positive correlation. Chronic pancreatitis caused by alcohol use was not included in the study. Significantly increased TCRbeta repertoire diversity and reduced clonality were observed in both chronic pancreatitis groups relative to controls.

Library method: the immunoSEQ multiplex PCR assay. From pancreatic genomic DNA, the TCRbeta CDR3 region along with adjacent sequences was amplified and then sequenced. Regarding the original processing steps: Repertoire diversity was assessed as a mean normalized Shannon-Wiener index, together with productive clonality and counts of productive rearrangements. The nonparametric Mann-Whitney U test was used to compare repertoire metrics between the control and chronic pancreatitis groups. A clonotype counted as shared when its CDR3beta sequence had identical amino acid composition and length across subjects. TCRdb's version of the immuneACCESS table is confined to in-frame rearrangements and falls short of the full clone set. An unresolved V gene accounts for under half of the shortfall where checked; the remainder is of unknown origin. V and J calls and clone size come straight from that table; D and trimming were deduced from the DNA. For this sample the table gives some 2,000 clones, of which about 74% were detected only once. About 50% of the sample is in the top ten clones.

Chronic pancreatitis pancreas tissue came from patients undergoing total pancreatectomy with islet autotransplantation (TPIAT). The chronic pancreatitis patients who were included had no known history of diabetes. For TCRbeta sequencing, genomic DNA was pulled straight from bulk pancreas tissue, skipping any T cell sorting. Pancreas tissues were collected consecutively from patients and organ donors at two US centers. In regard to this clone: Its antigen specificity is not known. Base quality data are lacking; no much larger clone is found one base away.

The sequenced sample consisted of pancreas tissue with hereditary chronic pancreatitis. This clonotype was sampled from a human donor with chronic pancreatitis.

The nucleotide sequence reads TGTGCCAGCAGTTTATCCCAAGCCTTAAACACCGGGGAGCTGTTTTTT. Translation gives CASSLSQALNTGELFF. The rearrangement joined TRBV28 to TRBJ2-2; the D gene cannot be resolved reliably. The germline V gene supplies CDR1 MDHEN and CDR2 SYDVKM. Including the terminal cysteine and phenylalanine, the CDR3 comprises 16 residues. Kept here is only the CDR3 DNA, which spans 48 bases and is read in frame from base 1. V is pared back by 1 base and J by 2 bases, with 11 bases lying between the germline termini. Joined to the reference TRBV28 and TRBJ2-2 proteins, this CDR3 gives the full variable domain: DVKVTQSSRYLVKRTGEKVFLECVQDMDHENMFWYRQDPGLGLRLIYFSYDVKMKEKGDIPEGYSVSREKKERFSLILESASTNQTSMYLCASSLSQALNTGELFFGEGSRLTVL.